The 25 T cell receptor beta chains below come from one sample, sequenced in a study of T cell responses to AZD1222 COVID-19 vaccine (dated by TCRdb to about 2021). The library was produced with the immunoSEQ multiplex PCR assay. This is the immuneACCESS table as TCRdb keeps it, with only in-frame sequences that have V and J called. A part of the clones is gone; compared with another copy, unresolved V genes explain less than half, and the rest is unexplained. The sample profile shows nearly 95,000 clones; 75% to 90% of them were found once. 2% to 2.5% of the sample belongs to the ten largest clones. The meaning of the sample's time point label: about 28 days (+/-7) after the second vaccine dose. The sample was peripheral blood, taken 28 days after the second AZD1222 dose. The receptors here all came from an adult who received the AZD1222 COVID-19 vaccine.

The V and J genes are TRBV11-2 and TRBJ2-1, with 7 bases aligning to TRBD1. This CDR3 is built from 17 residues. The germline CDR1 and CDR2 sequences are SGHAT and FQNNGV. V was pared by 5 bases and J by 2 bases, with 12 bases of the junction left unmatched. For the CDR3, the DNA is TGTGCCAGCAGCCCCACCCCAACCGGGACAGCCTACAATGAGCAGTTCTTC. Translated, it gives CASSPTPTGTAYNEQFF. The full variable domain, in which reference TRBV11-2 and TRBJ2-1 provide the parts outside the CDR3, is EAGVAQSPRYKIIEKRQSVAFWCNPISGHATLYWYQQILGQGPKLLIQFQNNGVVDDSQLPKDRFSAERLKGVDSTLKIQPAKLEDSAVYLCASSPTPTGTAYNEQFFGPGTRLTVL.

This chain uses TRBV6-5 with TRBJ1-6; 7 bases are a match to TRBD1. With V trimmed by 5 bases and J by 9 bases, 4 bases remained unmatched. The CDR3 has 13 residues. CDR1 and CDR2 from the germline V gene are MNHEY and SVGAGI. The CDR3 loop reads CASSPPGGSPLHF. As DNA, the CDR3 is TGTGCCAGCAGTCCTCCAGGGGGTTCACCCCTCCACTTT.

V usage is TRBV7-8 and J usage is TRBJ1-6, with D possibly matching TRBD1 (6 bases). V gave up 3 bases and J gave up 6 bases, with 6 bases separating them. Germline-derived CDR1 and CDR2 are SGHVS and FQNEAQ. The CDR3 spans 13 residues. This CDR3 is CASSFRGNSPLHF. The CDR3 nucleotides read TGTGCCAGCAGCTTCAGGGGTAATTCACCCCTCCACTTT.

The V and J genes are TRBV12-3 or TRBV12-4 and TRBJ1-2; a weak D match, TRBD1 (5 bases). CDR3 length: 13 amino acids. The ends were cut back, 3 bases at V and 3 bases at J, with 8 bases in the middle. CDR3 coding DNA: TGTGCCAGCAGTTTTCAGGGTTACTATGGCTACACCTTC. It specifies CASSFQGYYGYTF.

The genes are TRBV14 and TRBJ1-5; D remains unclear. The CDR3 totals 14 residues. Trimming cost V 0 bases and J 0 bases, with 3 bases left between them. From germline, CDR1 is SGHDN and CDR2 FVKESK. CDR3 coding DNA: TGTGCCAGCAGCCAAGAGGGTAGCAATCAGCCCCAGCATTTT. Translating gives CASSQEGSNQPQHF.

The count of this clone is one. The chain has TRBV5-1 and TRBJ1-4; D gene ambiguous. The CDR3 covers 14 residues. V gave up 0 bases and J gave up 5 bases, with 8 bases separating them. Per germline, CDR1 SGHRS and CDR2 YFSETQ. CDR3 loop: CASSLDGQNEKLFF. CDR3 nucleotide sequence: TGCGCCAGCAGCTTGGATGGCCAGAATGAAAAACTGTTTTTT.

Regarding this clone: The junction departs from the called germline gene at one end, perhaps through a read error. The CDR3 loop reads CASTEQTGSSYEQYF. The DNA for the CDR3 is TGTGCCAGCACTGAACAGACAGGGAGCTCCTACGAGCAGTACTTC. The chain uses TRBV6-1 and TRBJ2-7, with 7 bases that match TRBD1. Germline CDR1 MNHNS, CDR2 SASEGT. This CDR3 is built from 15 residues.

Judged by abundance, this clone is medium-sized. Other DNA variants within this sample encode the same CDR3. The chain joins TRBV6-2 or TRBV6-3 to TRBJ2-3; 8 bases align to TRBD2. The CDR3 spans 15 residues. The V gene end was trimmed by 0 bases and the J gene end by 2 bases; junction bases not matched to a gene: 1. CDR1 is MNHEY, CDR2 SVGEGT, per germline. CDR3 loop: CASSYSGGATDTQYF. In DNA form, the CDR3 reads TGTGCCAGCAGTTACTCCGGGGGGGCCACAGATACGCAGTATTTT.

This clone was seen a single time. The junction differs from germline at one of its ends, possibly a read error. The chain is built from TRBV30 and TRBJ1-1, with TRBD1 identical over 10 bases. There are 12 residues in the CDR3. Germline V CDR1 and CDR2: GTSNPN, SVGIG (reference sequence). CDR3 residues: CANRDRGAETFF. DNA of the CDR3: TGTGCCAACCGGGACAGGGGCGCTGAAACTTTCTTT.

A single count supports this clone. J is TRBJ2-3 and V is TRBV11-2, with D perhaps TRBD1 (5 bases). Germline V gives CDR1 SGHAT, CDR2 FQNNGV. The V end was cut by 1 base, the J end by 4 bases, with 9 bases between. The CDR3 is made up of 14 amino acids. The CDR3 DNA reads TGTGCCAGCAGCTTAGTCAGGGCGGCAGATACGCAGTATTTT. This gives the protein CASSLVRAADTQYF.

The CDR3 nucleotides read TGTGCCAGCAGCCGAAGGACAGCTGGGGCCAACGTCCTGACTTTC. It codes for CASSRRTAGANVLTF. This chain connects TRBV7-9 to TRBJ2-6, with TRBD1 as a possible D gene (6 bases). Trimming left V 5 bases short and J 2 bases short, with 10 bases between. The CDR3 runs 15 residues. CDR1 is SEHNR, CDR2 FQNEAQ, per germline (reference sequence).

The chain carries TRBV20-1 and TRBJ2-5; TRBD1 might be the D (5 bases). This CDR3 is 15 amino acids long. Trimming removed 3 bases from V and 2 bases from J, with 16 bases in between. CDR1 DFQATT and CDR2 SNEGSKA come from the germline V gene (reference sequence). CDR3 amino acids: CSASGRAGVQETQYF. The CDR3 DNA reads as TGCAGTGCTAGTGGCAGGGCCGGCGTTCAAGAGACCCAGTACTTC.

This rearrangement joins TRBV5-1 to TRBJ2-7; unclear D gene. This CDR3 is 14 amino acids long. Germline CDR1 is SGHRS and CDR2 is YFSETQ. Trimming pared 4 bases from V and 3 bases from J, leaving 14 bases between. The CDR3 coding sequence is TGCGCCAGCAGCCCGGCTAGTAATATCTACGAGCAGTACTTC. It encodes CASSPASNIYEQYF.

The chain uses TRBV9 and TRBJ1-1; possibly TRBD1 for D (6 bases). The CDR3 length is 14 residues. The germline V gene encodes CDR1 SGDLS and CDR2 YYNGEE. Between the trimmed V and J ends, which lost 4 bases and 0 bases, there was a span of 10 bases. CDR3 in DNA: TGTGCCAGCAGCTGGGGGGCTTTGAACACTGAAGCTTTCTTT. Translated: CASSWGALNTEAFF.

The chain couples TRBV11-1 to TRBJ2-7; unclear D gene. Deletions cut 5 bases from V and 4 bases from J, with 18 bases between. The germline gives CDR1 SGHAT, CDR2 FQDESV (reference sequence). The CDR3 extends over 15 amino acids. The CDR3 protein is CASSPQRTKEYEQYF. The DNA for the CDR3 is TGTGCCAGCAGCCCCCAACGCACTAAAGAGTACGAGCAGTACTTC.

The rearrangement uses TRBV7-9 and TRBJ2-3; the D gene is possibly TRBD1 (5 bases). The germline gives CDR1 SEHNR, CDR2 FQNEAQ (reference sequence). The CDR3 extends over 16 amino acids. V lost 4 bases, J lost 3 bases, and 17 bases lay in between. DNA of the CDR3: TGTGCCAGCAGCTCCCCGGGTAGCACAGGAACAGATACGCAGTATTTT. It translates to CASSSPGSTGTDTQYF.

The V gene is TRBV15, the J gene TRBJ2-1; no firm D call. Germline lookup yields CDR1 LNHNV and CDR2 YYDKDF (reference sequence). The CDR3 runs 12 residues. V lost 1 base to trimming and J lost 8 bases, with 6 bases between them. Written as DNA, the CDR3 is TGTGCCACCAGCAGAGTCAGTGATGAGCAGTTCTTC. The encoded protein is CATSRVSDEQFF.

This chain links TRBV7-2 with TRBJ2-6, with a possible D match to TRBD1 (5 bases). CDR1 SGHTA and CDR2 FQGNSA come from the germline V gene. The CDR3 covers 17 residues. V gave up 2 bases and J gave up 1 base, with 12 bases separating them. CDR3 region: CASSLWGMASGANVLTF. Written as DNA, the CDR3 is TGTGCCAGCAGCTTATGGGGCATGGCGTCTGGGGCCAACGTCCTGACTTTC.

The CDR3 loop reads CASSLDTPGTIYF. The CDR3 coding sequence is TGTGCCAGCAGCTTAGACACTCCGGGCACCATATATTTT. The chain carries TRBV7-9 and TRBJ1-3; D is unresolved. The germline V gene has CDR1 SEHNR and CDR2 FQNEAQ (reference sequence). This CDR3 is built from 13 residues. Trimming cost V 1 base and J 9 bases, with 10 bases left between them.

A few counts support this clone. The junction shows a germline mismatch at one end, possibly a read error. The V and J genes are TRBV7-8 and TRBJ1-2, with D perhaps TRBD1 (5 bases). Germline V gives CDR1 SGHVS, CDR2 FQNEAQ. The CDR3 extends over 16 amino acids. CDR3 sequence reads: CASSPLIGGQGGVFFF. The CDR3 nucleotides are TGTGCCAGCAGCCCCCTCATAGGAGGGCAGGGCGGCGTCTTCTTCTTC. Variable domain in full (rest from reference TRBV7-8 and TRBJ1-2): GAGVSQSPRYKVAKRGQDVALRCDPISGHVSLFWYQQALGQGPEFLTYFQNEAQLDKSGLPSDRFFAERPEGSVSTLKIQRTQQEDSAVYLCASSPLIGGQGGVFFFGSGTRLTVV.

This chain joins TRBV7-9 and TRBJ2-7; the match to TRBD2 covers 8 bases. Germline V gives CDR1 SEHNR, CDR2 FQNEAQ (reference sequence). The CDR3 has 16 residues. V shed 5 bases, J shed 2 bases, and the junction held 11 bases outside the gene matches. The CDR3 DNA reads TGTGCCAGCAGCCCCCCTACTAGCGGCGACGCCTACGAGCAGTACTTC. Translated: CASSPPTSGDAYEQYF.

The genes are TRBV12-3 or TRBV12-4 and TRBJ2-7; D may be TRBD2 (7 bases). V was trimmed by 6 bases and J by 6 bases, leaving 12 bases between them. CDR3 length: 12 residues. The CDR3 nucleotides are TGTGCCAGCAGCATAGGGGGGGGCGAGCAGTACTTC. It yields the protein CASSIGGGEQYF.

This clone was recorded a few times. The rearrangement joins TRBV5-5 to TRBJ1-5; maybe TRBD1 (5 bases). This CDR3 spans 15 amino acids. Germline V gene sequence: CDR1 SGHKS, CDR2 YYEKEE (reference sequence). V shed 4 bases and J shed 2 bases, with 13 bases lying between them. CDR3 residues: CASSPTERGNQPQHF. CDR3 bases: TGTGCCAGCAGCCCGACAGAGCGGGGCAATCAGCCCCAGCATTTT.

V and J are TRBV30 and TRBJ1-5; TRBD1 might be the D (5 bases). V was pared by 7 bases and J by 0 bases, with 16 bases between. The germline gives CDR1 GTSNPN, CDR2 SVGIG (reference sequence). The CDR3 extends over 15 amino acids. The CDR3 reads CALGVGKLSNQPQHF. In nucleotides, the CDR3 is TGTGCCTTAGGGGTGGGGAAGCTTAGCAATCAGCCCCAGCATTTT.

The rearrangement uses TRBV29-1 and TRBJ2-4; unclear D gene. This CDR3 has 14 amino acids. V dropped 8 bases and J dropped 0 bases, with 14 bases sitting between them. Looked up from germline, CDR1 is SQVTM and CDR2 is ANQGSEA. The CDR3 nucleotides read TGCAGCCCGGAATTAGTACCAGCCAAAAACATTCAGTACTTC. It codes for CSPELVPAKNIQYF.